This T cell receptor (beta chain) emerged from a study of blood T cell repertoires in COVID-19. The wider study: Collection of acute and convalescent COVID-19 samples took place in the United States, Italy and Spain. The analysed material was cDNA or gDNA that came from T cells, B-cell-depleted T cells, or PBMCs.

Trimming stripped 3 bases from V and 9 bases from J, with 18 bases between. The CDR3 runs to 15 residues. Germline V gene data show CDR1 as MDHEN and CDR2 as SYDVKM. In the authors' workflow: Researchers report that nucleated cell counts were estimated from reference gene primer amplification. Sequenced by immunoSEQ multiplex PCR; TCRdb stores in-frame clones only, minus some. V, J and clone size reflect that table, while D and trimming were determined from the DNA. The sample has around 320,000 clones; around 90% are singletons. The TCR originated in a man younger than 35 with active or convalescent COVID-19. The sequenced sample consisted of peripheral blood. The rearrangement uses TRBV28 and TRBJ1-5, with a tentative D call TRBD1 (6 bases). CDR3 in DNA: TGTGCCAGCAGTTTTACCCCGATAGGACAGTGGCCCCAGCATTTT. It yields the protein CASSFTPIGQWPQHF.